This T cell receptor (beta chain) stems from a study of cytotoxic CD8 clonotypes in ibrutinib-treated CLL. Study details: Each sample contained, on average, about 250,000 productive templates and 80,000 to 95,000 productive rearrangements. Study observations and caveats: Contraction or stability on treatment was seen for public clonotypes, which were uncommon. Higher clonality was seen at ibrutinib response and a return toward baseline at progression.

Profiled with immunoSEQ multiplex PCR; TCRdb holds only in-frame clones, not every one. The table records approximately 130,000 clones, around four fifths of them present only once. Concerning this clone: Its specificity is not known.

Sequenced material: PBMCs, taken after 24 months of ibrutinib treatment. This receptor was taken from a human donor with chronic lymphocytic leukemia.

DNA for the CDR3: TGCAGCGTTGAAGATCAGGGTACTACCCAGTACTTC. Translating gives CSVEDQGTTQYF. This sequence joins TRBV29-1 and TRBJ2-5, with TRBD1 as a possible D gene (5 bases). Germline V gene data show CDR1 as SQVTM and CDR2 as ANQGSEA. CDR3 length: 12 amino acids. Trimming cost V 0 bases and J 8 bases, with 10 bases left between them.